This T cell receptor (beta chain) originates from a study of T-cell memory formation after mild COVID-19 (dated by TCRdb to the early 2020s). Describing the broader study: TCR sequence clusters from the two donors were found to be largely donor specific. In two donors, T-cell clones that expanded and contracted after mild COVID-19 were followed by sequencing TCRalpha and TCRbeta repertoires longitudinally. The cohort comprised two young, previously healthy adult volunteers, one female and one male. General study outcomes and caveats: Some responding clones were detected in pre-infection memory, suggesting pre-existing cross-reactive memory T cells joined the SARS-CoV-2 response. Contracting CD4+ clones appeared mostly in the CM and EM memory subsets, whereas CD8+ clones were enriched in EMRA. The second-wave clones that peaked on day 37 were not confirmed to be SARS-CoV-2 specific. Only two mild cases were covered by the study, and larger cohorts that include severe cases with pre-infection samples were considered necessary. Balanced CD4/CD8 phenotypes were observed for clones contracting from day 15 to 85, whereas a bias towards CD4+ was observed for a second wave of clones expanding from day 15 to 37.

The CDR3 runs 13 residues from the cysteine to the phenylalanine. The entry retains the CDR3 DNA only, 39 bases that are in frame from base 1. CDR1 MGHDK and CDR2 SYGVNS are derived from the germline V gene. From V the trimming removes 10 bases and from J it removes 5 bases, while the gene matches leave 8 bases of the junction unaccounted for. About this clonotype: The antigen it binds to is not known. Per-base qualities were not stored, and no clone one base away is much larger.

Ficoll-Paque density gradient centrifugation was used to isolate PBMCs. Instrument used: Illumina NovaSeq 6000. cDNA libraries for TCRalpha and TCRbeta were prepared by 5'RACE using constant-segment primers, with sample barcodes and unique molecular identifiers added. RNA was extracted from every sample with Trizol reagent. The libraries were amplified in two PCR steps, and the second step added a second sample barcode and Illumina TruSeq adapters. Sequencing of libraries was performed on an Illumina NovaSeq with 2 x 150 bp paired-end reads. Per the source publication's procedure: Reads were demultiplexed and collapsed into UMI-guided consensus sequences with migec v1.2.7. Using mixcr v2.1.11, UMI consensuses were aligned to TRA and TRB V and J templates and then assembled into clonotypes. A clonotype was counted as expanded or contracted only when both edgeR and NoisET called the clonotype significant, with the noise models trained on biological replicates. For edgeR calls, the cutoffs were a false discovery rate-adjusted p below 0.01 and a log2 fold-change threshold of 1. As an exploratory analysis of dynamics, max-normalized trajectories of the 1000 most abundant clonotypes were examined with PCA combined with hierarchical clustering. The CD4 or CD8 phenotype of responding clones was assigned using the separately sequenced CD4+ and CD8+ repertoires. Through fastp at Q25 and MiXCR, TCRdb rebuilt clones from the public reads, retaining in-frame beta chains. Here each entry gathers all rows of one CDR3 protein and keeps the most common genes and DNA. The V and J calls here are based on TCRdb, not the publication. The sample table shows roughly 340,000 distinct CDR3 sequences, and approximately 15% are seen once. The biggest ten clones account for more than 20% of the sample.

Recombination linked TRBV25-1 to TRBJ1-1, with 9 bases matching TRBD1. The clonotype comes from a man between 18 and 35 years old who had mild COVID-19 (a few samples of this study predate the infection). The sample titles of this study are shuffled in the database, so cell type and time point are left out; the donor was told from shared clones. Sequenced material: PBMCs or a T cell subset sorted from them (not recorded which). The DNA reads as follows: TGTGCCACCCAGGGGACAGGGAGTACTGAAGCTTTCTTT. Translated, this is CATQGTGSTEAFF.